The 8 T cell receptor beta chains listed next were all sequenced from one sample in a study of metastatic and nonmetastatic thyroid tumors. MiXCR re-clonotyped the PCR reads for TCRdb. The sample yields around 15,000 clones, roughly a quarter seen once. None of the patients had undergone any treatment ahead of thyroid surgery. The sequenced sample was adjacent normal tissue. The source is a female donor with papillary thyroid cancer or a benign thyroid nodule (not recorded which). Some clones in this sample may be carry-over from other donors' samples.

This clone was recorded many times. With a much larger clone just one base away, this may be a read error. The CDR3 carries no conserved terminal phenylalanine or tryptophan, so it likely arises from a read error. The chain links TRBV5-1 to TRBJ2-5, with TRBD2 matching over 8 bases. CDR3 length: 15 residues. Germline loops: CDR1 SGHRS, CDR2 YFSETQ. Trimming took 2 bases from V and 2 from J; bases not matched to a gene: 5. The CDR3 nucleotides read TGCGCCAGCAGCTTTAACGGACTAGCTCAAGAGACCCAGTACCTC. Its protein is CASSFNGLAQETQYL.

For this clone: Without the conserved terminal phenylalanine or tryptophan, this CDR3 likely stems from a read error. The chain joins TRBV11-3 to TRBJ2-7; either TRBD1 or TRBD2 may fit D (5 bases each). In germline, CDR1 is SGHNT, CDR2 YENEEA. The CDR3 runs to 12 residues. CDR3 protein: CATSLRGDEQYL. The CDR3 coding sequence is TGTGCCACCAGCTTACGGGGCGACGAGCAGTACCTC.

The J gene is TRBJ1-5, the V gene TRBV20-1; 7 nucleotides match TRBD1. The CDR3 runs 15 residues. CDR1 is DFQATT, CDR2 SNEGSKA, per germline (reference sequence). After removal of 1 base from V and 2 bases from J, the junction contained 5 bases not matched to a gene. Here the CDR3 DNA reads TGCAGTGCTAGAGTACAGGGGAGAGGCAATCAGCCCCAGCATTTT. Its translation: CSARVQGRGNQPQHF.

By sample share, this clone is medium-sized. The V and J genes are TRBV20-1 and TRBJ2-7; the D is unclear. CDR1 is DFQATT, CDR2 SNEGSKA, per germline (reference sequence). The germline V and J ends were trimmed by 6 bases and 3 bases, with 21 bases remaining between them. This CDR3 has 15 amino acids. CDR3 residues: CSATEREKLIYEQYF. Here the CDR3 DNA reads TGCAGTGCCACCGAACGTGAGAAGCTTATCTACGAGCAGTACTTC.

Relative to its sample, this clone is medium-sized. The chain recombines TRBV20-1 with TRBJ2-7; weak D call: TRBD2 (7 bases). V lost 0 bases, J lost 0 bases, and 12 bases lay in between. Germline V gene lookup returns CDR1 DFQATT and CDR2 SNEGSKA (reference sequence). This CDR3 region has 15 residues. CDR3 amino acids: CSARDSGGLSYEQYF. CDR3 coding DNA: TGCAGTGCTAGAGATTCGGGGGGCCTCTCCTACGAGCAGTACTTC.

The chain carries TRBV12-3 or TRBV12-4 and TRBJ2-2; D is ambiguous. The CDR3 has 15 residues. Deletions cut 10 bases from V and 3 bases from J, with 18 bases between. The chain's CDR3 is CATRAPGVHTGELFF. CDR3 nucleotide sequence: TGTGCCACACGGGCGCCTGGAGTTCACACCGGGGAGCTGTTTTTT.

Of note for this clone: Because the CDR3 is missing its conserved closing phenylalanine or tryptophan, this is likely a read error. This rearrangement joins TRBV18 to TRBJ2-7; D is possibly TRBD2 (6 bases). Germline V gene data show CDR1 as KGHSH and CDR2 as LQKENI. This CDR3 is built from 14 residues. DNA for the CDR3: TGTGCCAGCCCACCACCGGGGACTGGGTACGAGCAGTACTCC. Amino acid sequence: CASPPPGTGYEQYS.

This clone was seen repeatedly, ten times or more. The chain recombines TRBV7-8 with TRBJ1-5; the D is unclear. Germline lookup yields CDR1 SGHVS and CDR2 FQNEAQ. Trimming took off 5 bases at V and 7 bases at J, with 15 bases between the two ends. This CDR3 is built from 14 residues. The chain's CDR3 is CASSVSPSGQPQHF. The CDR3 DNA reads TGTGCCAGCAGCGTAAGCCCTTCTGGGCAGCCCCAGCATTTT.